A selection of T cell receptor beta chains follows, all from one sample in a study of cytomegalovirus exposure and HLA in healthy donors. The repertoire was sequenced with immunoSEQ multiplex PCR; TCRdb's copy has only in-frame clones and lacks some. There are 120,000 to 150,000 clones in the sample, with around 2.4% held by the top ten. The sample was PBMCs. The receptors were gathered from a woman aged 18-29 years in good health and CMV-seronegative. Both conserved end residues are part of each CDR3. Each record gives: J gene, V gene, D gene, CDR3 protein. D genes are given only for firm matches.

TRBJ2-5,TRBV6-6,.,CASTRGETQYF
TRBJ2-1,TRBV5-1,TRBD2,CASTGLGYNEQFF
TRBJ2-3,TRBV25-1,TRBD1,CASTQTGGSTDTQYF
TRBJ1-1,TRBV11-2,.,CASSRHSGEAFF
TRBJ2-5,TRBV5-1,TRBD1,CASSLTGVETQYF
TRBJ2-4,TRBV27,TRBD2,CASSLWEGREAKNIQYF
TRBJ2-2,TRBV7-2,TRBD1,CASSLVGTVNTGELFF
TRBJ2-5,TRBV11-2,.,CASSPNPRVETQYF
TRBJ2-6,TRBV2,TRBD1,CASRGGTGGRANVLTF
TRBJ2-6,TRBV5-4,.,CASTKGGDSGANVLTF
TRBJ1-5,TRBV21-1,.,CASSTQYRDSNQPQHF
TRBJ2-3,TRBV7-2,.,CASNPRQRDTQYF
TRBJ1-2,TRBV7-9,.,CASSFLVPDGYTF
TRBJ1-1,TRBV7-6,.,CASSLAANREAFF
TRBJ2-2,TRBV18,.,CASSPGLTNTGELFF
TRBJ2-1,TRBV19,TRBD2,CASRRFSGDYNEQFF
TRBJ1-6,TRBV6-5,.,CASSFLGAGENSPLHF
.,TRBV6-1,.,CASSEAHRAYEQYF
TRBJ2-1,TRBV7-9,TRBD2,CASSLGTSDLSSYNEQFF
TRBJ1-2,TRBV19,TRBD1,CASTWTGNGYTF
TRBJ2-4,TRBV23-1,TRBD2,CASSQKRDKNIQYF
TRBJ2-3,TRBV4-1,TRBD2,CASSQDSLAGGQDTQYF
TRBJ2-1,TRBV5-4,TRBD2,CASSLLAGDGNNEQFF
TRBJ1-1,TRBV9,TRBD1,CASSAGRTGSTTEAFF
TRBJ1-5,TRBV4-1,.,CASSHSPRDIHQPQHF
TRBJ1-3,TRBV19,.,CASSIWQPRGNTIYF
TRBJ2-1,TRBV9,TRBD2,CASSVEGTSGLYNEQFF
TRBJ1-1,TRBV10-2,.,CASSTDRDTSTEAFF
TRBJ1-5,TRBV18,.,CASSSEGDQPQHF
TRBJ2-3,TRBV6-1,TRBD1,CASSEDHRGHDTQYF
TRBJ1-1,TRBV6-5,TRBD1,CASSSRQGNTEAFF
TRBJ1-1,TRBV5-6,.,CASSLRENTEAFF
TRBJ2-2,TRBV18,.,CASSPTGFNTGELFF
TRBJ2-1,TRBV4-1,TRBD2,CASSQGLAGVLYNEQFF
TRBJ2-1,TRBV9,TRBD2,CASSPGTSGRGYNEQFF
TRBJ2-3,TRBV28,.,CASSRNVDTQYF
TRBJ1-1,TRBV11-2,TRBD1,CASSLEQGLTEAFF
TRBJ2-7,TRBV6-5,.,CASSYSKDSYEQYF
TRBJ2-1,TRBV7-2,TRBD2,CASSFRGGAVNEQFF
TRBJ2-6,TRBV30,.,CAWSVRRGQLSSGANVLTF
.,TRBV5-6,TRBD2,CASSFSGVEQYF
TRBJ2-7,TRBV2,TRBD1,CASSSGTGGTEQYF
TRBJ2-5,TRBV30,TRBD2,CAGRLAGVKTQYF
TRBJ2-7,TRBV29-1,TRBD1,CSAHRGPEQYF
TRBJ2-3,TRBV7-3,TRBD2,CASSWGWGNRRLAGDPDTQYF
TRBJ1-1,TRBV5-4,TRBD1,CASSLTTGWTEAFF
TRBJ2-5,TRBV9,.,CASSVSAQSGTQYF
TRBJ1-6,TRBV5-1,.,CASSQEGTQNSPLHF